What follows are 16 T cell receptor beta chains derived from one specimen sequenced in a study of regulatory T cells in long-lasting Graves disease. The sample's time point: persistent/refractory GD, antithyroid drugs over 5 years with positive TRAb. The TCR library was prepared using RNA isolated from PBMCs. Construction of the TCR beta libraries employed iRepertoire HTBI primers in conjunction with Arm-PCR of CDR3 regions. TCRdb processed the multiplex PCR reads anew with MiXCR; each CDR3 protein has one entry. The sample lists 600,000 to 800,000 distinct CDR3 sequences, roughly 30% occurring once. This material consisted of peripheral blood mononuclear cells (PBMCs), taken when the disease was refractory, from a patient treated with antithyroid drugs. The receptor source for this set is a female donor with Graves disease.

The rearrangement joins TRBV14 to TRBJ1-2; D remains ambiguous. The germline V gene has CDR1 SGHDN and CDR2 FVKESK. This CDR3 region has 14 residues. V was clipped by 0 bases and J by 4 bases, with 9 bases between them. CDR3 protein: CASSQEAVTYGYTF. CDR3 DNA: TGTGCCAGCAGCCAAGAAGCAGTAACCTATGGCTACACCTTC.

This clonotype was detected a few times. The chain employs TRBV3-1 and TRBJ1-1; unclear D gene. Germline CDR1 reads LGHDT; CDR2 reads YNNKEL (reference sequence). The CDR3 has 11 residues. Between the trimmed V and J ends, which lost 1 base and 11 bases, there was a span of 8 bases. For the CDR3, the DNA is TGTGCCAGCAGCCAAGGCCCGAGGGCTTTCTTT. Protein product: CASSQGPRAFF.

The chain has TRBV5-1 and TRBJ1-1; TRBD1 matches 8 bases. V lost 4 bases to trimming and J lost 5 bases; unmatched junction nucleotides: 19. The CDR3 sequence is 18 residues long. Germline-derived CDR1 and CDR2 are SGHRS and YFSETQ. CDR3 amino acids: CASSPGPGQVFRETEAFF. In DNA form, the CDR3 reads TGCGCCAGCAGCCCGGGACCGGGACAGGTCTTTAGGGAGACTGAAGCTTTCTTT. Together with reference TRBV5-1 and TRBJ1-1, the CDR3 gives the full variable domain: KAGVTQTPRYLIKTRGQQVTLSCSPISGHRSVSWYQQTPGQGLQFLFEYFSETQRNKGNFPGRFSGRQFSNSRSEMNVSTLELGDSALYLCASSPGPGQVFRETEAFFGQGTRLTVV.

The gene calls are TRBV5-1 and TRBJ2-1, with 11 nucleotides matching TRBD2. This CDR3 spans 14 amino acids. The ends lost 7 bases at V and 5 bases at J; junction bases unmatched: 5. The germline V gene encodes CDR1 SGHRS and CDR2 YFSETQ. CDR3 amino acids: CASHTSGGNNEQFF. Here the CDR3 DNA reads TGCGCCAGCCACACTAGCGGGGGAAACAATGAGCAGTTCTTC.

The chain uses TRBV6-2 or TRBV6-3 and TRBJ1-1; D possibly corresponds to TRBD1 (5 bases). Trimming stripped 0 bases from V and 3 bases from J, with 11 bases between. This CDR3 is built from 15 residues. CDR1 and CDR2 from the germline V gene are MNHEY and SVGEGT. The chain's CDR3 is CASSYSPGTDTEAFF. CDR3 DNA sequence: TGTGCCAGCAGTTACTCTCCGGGGACGGACACTGAAGCTTTCTTT.

Only a few counts were recorded for this clonotype. The chain employs TRBV6-2 or TRBV6-3 and TRBJ1-2; 8 nucleotides align to TRBD1. CDR1 MNHEY and CDR2 SVGEGT come from the germline V gene. This CDR3 spans 14 amino acids. Losses at the gene ends were 5 bases for V and 8 bases for J; bases not matched to a gene: 10. The CDR3 protein is CASSDGRGQGGYTF. The CDR3 nucleotides are TGTGCCAGCAGTGACGGCAGGGGGCAGGGAGGCTACACCTTC.

This chain joins TRBV19 and TRBJ1-1, with D possibly being TRBD1 (6 bases). Germline values: CDR1 LNHDA, CDR2 SQIVND (reference sequence). This CDR3 spans 15 amino acids. V lost 3 bases and J 2 bases, leaving 13 bases between the germline ends. In nucleotides, the CDR3 is TGTGCCAGTAGTATGGGGCCGACAGGAAACACTGAAGCTTTCTTT. This codes for CASSMGPTGNTEAFF.

V usage is TRBV7-9 and J usage is TRBJ2-5, with 12 bases fitting TRBD2. V lost 7 bases and J lost 11; bases outside the gene matches: 14. The CDR3 is 15 residues long. The V gene's germline CDR1 is SEHNR and CDR2 FQNEAQ (reference sequence). CDR3 region: CASNGGTSGPGEQYF. Here the CDR3 DNA reads TGTGCCAGCAACGGCGGGACTAGCGGGCCGGGGGAGCAGTACTTC.

This clonotype was detected only a few times. The rearrangement uses TRBV11-1 and TRBJ1-2, with D unclear. The germline V gene has CDR1 SGHAT and CDR2 FQDESV (reference sequence). With 1 base removed from V and 1 base from J, the gap between germline ends came to 7 bases. The CDR3 sequence is 14 residues long. The CDR3 sequence is CASSLGGINYGYTF. The CDR3 DNA is TGTGCCAGCAGCTTAGGCGGAATTAACTATGGCTACACCTTC. The full variable domain, completed using reference TRBV11-1 and TRBJ1-2, is EAEVAQSPRYKITEKSQAVAFWCDPISGHATLYWYRQILGQGPELLVQFQDESVVDDSQLPKDRFSAERLKGVDSTLKIQPAELGDSAMYLCASSLGGINYGYTFGSGTRLTVV.

This rearrangement joins TRBV6-1 to TRBJ2-5, with D tentatively TRBD1 or TRBD2 (6 bases each). Germline V CDR1 and CDR2: MNHNS, SASEGT. The ends were cut back, 4 bases at V and 5 bases at J, with 26 bases in the middle. The CDR3 loop spans 18 amino acids. CDR3 region: CASSGVGGPSTPSETQYF. In nucleotides, the CDR3 is TGTGCCAGCAGTGGAGTTGGGGGGCCTTCTACTCCTTCTGAGACCCAGTACTTC.

To note about this clonotype: Being one base from a much bigger clone, this may be a read error. This chain links TRBV15 with TRBJ1-4; D remains ambiguous. This CDR3 contains 14 residues. Trimming stripped 3 bases from V and 8 bases from J, with 13 bases between. Germline CDR1 and CDR2: LNHNV and YYDKDF (reference sequence). The CDR3 loop reads CATSRSPTEEKLFF. CDR3 nucleotides: TGTGCCACCAGCAGGAGCCCGACGGAGGAAAAACTGTTTTTT.

This clonotype showed up just a few times. The chain employs TRBV19 and TRBJ1-5; 9 bases align to TRBD1. The length of the CDR3 is 15 residues. Losses at the gene ends were 6 bases for V and 2 bases for J; bases not matched to a gene: 5. Germline CDR1 reads LNHDA; CDR2 reads SQIVND (reference sequence). CDR3: CASRTQGAGNQPQHF. Written as DNA, the CDR3 is TGTGCCAGTAGAACACAGGGGGCCGGCAATCAGCCCCAGCATTTT.

This clonotype was detected only a few times. This chain links TRBV6-1 with TRBJ1-5, with D maybe TRBD1 (5 bases). CDR3 length: 13 residues. V was shortened by 7 bases and J by 5 bases, with 12 bases between the two germline ends. CDR1 is MNHNS, CDR2 SASEGT, per germline. In DNA form, the CDR3 reads TGTGCCAGCAAGAGTTGGGGCGATCAGCCCCAGCATTTT. Amino acids: CASKSWGDQPQHF.

The chain uses TRBV12-3 or TRBV12-4 and TRBJ1-5, with D possibly being TRBD1 (6 bases). Deletions cut 3 bases from V and 0 bases from J, with 30 bases between. The length of the CDR3 is 22 residues. The CDR3: CASSFFSGLRVAEGHSNQPQHF. CDR3 coding DNA: TGTGCCAGCAGTTTTTTTTCCGGGCTGAGAGTTGCCGAGGGACATAGCAATCAGCCCCAGCATTTT.

This clonotype was found a few times. This chain connects TRBV12-3 or TRBV12-4 to TRBJ1-6; possible D gene TRBD1, 6 bases. This CDR3 region has 15 residues. V lost 6 bases and J lost 6, with 15 bases in between. CDR3 DNA sequence: TGTGCCAGCAGAAACAGGGTTCCCACTAATTCACCCCTCCACTTT. Its protein is CASRNRVPTNSPLHF.

This rearrangement joins TRBV6-2 or TRBV6-3 to TRBJ2-7; 7 nucleotides line up with TRBD1. The V and J ends lost 2 bases and 4 bases, in that order; junction bases with no gene match: 8. Germline assignment: CDR1 MNHEY and CDR2 SVGEGT. The CDR3 extends over 15 amino acids. This chain's CDR3 is CASSYLRGRLYEQYF. CDR3 nucleotide sequence: TGTGCCAGCAGTTACCTTAGGGGGCGGTTATACGAGCAGTACTTC.